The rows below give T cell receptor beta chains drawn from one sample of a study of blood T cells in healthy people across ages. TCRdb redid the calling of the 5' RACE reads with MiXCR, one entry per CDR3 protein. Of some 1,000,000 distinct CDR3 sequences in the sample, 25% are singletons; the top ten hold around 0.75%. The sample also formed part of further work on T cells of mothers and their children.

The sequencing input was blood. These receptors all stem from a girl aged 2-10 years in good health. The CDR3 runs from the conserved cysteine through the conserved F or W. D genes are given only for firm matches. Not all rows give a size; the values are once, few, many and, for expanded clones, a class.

TGCGCCAGCAGTAAGTTTGACTACAATGAGCAGTTCTTC CASSKFDYNEQFF - TRBJ2-1 TRBV10-2 -
TGTGCCAGCAGTCAGACAGGGAAGCCTAACTATGGCTACACCTTC CASSQTGKPNYGYTF - TRBJ1-2 TRBV6-2/TRBV6-3 TRBD1
TGTGCCAGCAGCTTAGTGGGCCTCAGAGATGAAAAACTGTTTTTT CASSLVGLRDEKLFF - TRBJ1-4 TRBV7-9 -
TGTGCCAGCAGCGCCCGACAGGGGGCACATGAGCAGTACTTC CASSARQGAHEQYF - TRBJ2-7 TRBV7-9 TRBD1
TGTGCCATCTTATCCGAAGGGACTAGCGGGGGTCCGTACAATGAGCAGTTCTTC CAILSEGTSGGPYNEQFF - TRBJ2-1 TRBV10-3 TRBD2
TGTGCCAGCAGCTCCCCCGGGACTACCACAGATACGCAGTATTTT CASSSPGTTTDTQYF - TRBJ2-3 TRBV5-5 TRBD2
TGTGCCACCAGTGATTTGCAAGGGGAGGAGGAAGAGACCCAGTACTTC CATSDLQGEEEETQYF - TRBJ2-5 TRBV24-1 -
TGCAGTGCTAGACGGACTAGCGGGGGGGCAGAGCAGTTCTTC CSARRTSGGAEQFF once TRBJ2-1 TRBV20-1 TRBD2
TGTGCCAGCAGCCCCCAACCCCGAGTGGGGACTAGCGGGCAAAACGCCTACAATGAGCAGTTCTTC CASSPQPRVGTSGQNAYNEQFF - TRBJ2-1 TRBV11-2 TRBD2
TGTGCCAGCCCACCCAGCTCCGAGACCCAGTATTTC CASPPSSETQYF - TRBJ2-5 TRBV18 -
TGTGCCAGCACCTCGTCCTCTGGAAACACCATATATTTT CASTSSSGNTIYF - TRBJ1-3 TRBV6-5 -
TGCGCCAGCAGCTTGGAACAGCAGAGCTCCTACGAGCAGTACTTC CASSLEQQSSYEQYF - TRBJ2-7 TRBV5-1 -
TGTGCCAGCAGCTCCCTCCCCGGGGCTAACACCGGGGAGCTGTTTTTT CASSSLPGANTGELFF - TRBJ2-2 TRBV7-9 -
TGCAGTGCTGGATCGGGGGGCCGCGAGACCCAGTACTTC CSAGSGGRETQYF - TRBJ2-5 TRBV20-1 -
TGCGCCAGCAGCAACGACAGGGGAACCGGGGAGCTGTTTTTT CASSNDRGTGELFF many TRBJ2-2 TRBV5-1 TRBD1
TGTGCCAGCGCGGAACCGAGCTTAGATTCACCCCTCCACTTT CASAEPSLDSPLHF few TRBJ1-6 TRBV28 -